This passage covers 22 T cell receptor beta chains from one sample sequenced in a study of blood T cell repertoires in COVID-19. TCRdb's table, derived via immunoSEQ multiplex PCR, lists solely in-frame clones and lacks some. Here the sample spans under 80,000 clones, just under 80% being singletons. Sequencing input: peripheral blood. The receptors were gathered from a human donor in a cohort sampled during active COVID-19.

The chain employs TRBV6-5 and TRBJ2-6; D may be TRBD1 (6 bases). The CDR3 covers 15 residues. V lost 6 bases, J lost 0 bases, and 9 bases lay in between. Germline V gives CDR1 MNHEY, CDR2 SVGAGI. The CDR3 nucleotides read TGTGCCAGCAGGCCACAGGGCTCTGGGGCCAACGTCCTGACTTTC. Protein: CASRPQGSGANVLTF.

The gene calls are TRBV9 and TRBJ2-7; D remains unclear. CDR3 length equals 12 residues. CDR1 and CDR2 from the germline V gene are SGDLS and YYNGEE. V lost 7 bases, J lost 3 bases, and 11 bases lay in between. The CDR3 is CASESGFYEQYF. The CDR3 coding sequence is TGTGCCAGCGAATCAGGATTCTACGAGCAGTACTTC.

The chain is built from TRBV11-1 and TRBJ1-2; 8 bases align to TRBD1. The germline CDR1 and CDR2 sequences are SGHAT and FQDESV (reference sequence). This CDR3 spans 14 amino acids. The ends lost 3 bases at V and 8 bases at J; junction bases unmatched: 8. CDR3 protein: CASSFGTGRGGYTF. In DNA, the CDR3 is TGTGCCAGCAGCTTCGGGACAGGTAGAGGCGGCTACACCTTC.

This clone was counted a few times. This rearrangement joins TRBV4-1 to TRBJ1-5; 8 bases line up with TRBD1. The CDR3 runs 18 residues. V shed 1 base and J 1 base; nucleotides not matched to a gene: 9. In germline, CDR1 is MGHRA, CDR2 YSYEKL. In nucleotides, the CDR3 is TGCGCCAGCAGCCAAGTCCTCCCGACAGGGGACAGCAATCAGCCCCAGCATTTT. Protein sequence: CASSQVLPTGDSNQPQHF.

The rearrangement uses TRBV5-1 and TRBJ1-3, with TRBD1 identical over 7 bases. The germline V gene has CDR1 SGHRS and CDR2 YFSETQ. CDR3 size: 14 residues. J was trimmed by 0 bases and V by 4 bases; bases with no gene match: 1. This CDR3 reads CASSRDSSGNTIYF. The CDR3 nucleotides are TGCGCCAGCAGCCGGGACAGCTCTGGAAACACCATATATTTT.

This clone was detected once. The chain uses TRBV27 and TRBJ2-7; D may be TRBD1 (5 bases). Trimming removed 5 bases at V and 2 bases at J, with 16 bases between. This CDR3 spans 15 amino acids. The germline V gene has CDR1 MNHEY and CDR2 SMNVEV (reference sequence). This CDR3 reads CASSTRRAGPYEQYF. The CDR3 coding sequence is TGTGCCAGCAGTACCAGACGGGCAGGGCCCTACGAGCAGTACTTC.

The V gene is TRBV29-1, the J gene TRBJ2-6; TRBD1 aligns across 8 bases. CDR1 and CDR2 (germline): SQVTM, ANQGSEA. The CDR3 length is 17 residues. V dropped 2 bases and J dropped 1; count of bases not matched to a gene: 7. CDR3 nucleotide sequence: TGCAGCGTTGAAAACTATGGGACAGGATCTGGGGCCAACGTCCTGACTTTC. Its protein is CSVENYGTGSGANVLTF.

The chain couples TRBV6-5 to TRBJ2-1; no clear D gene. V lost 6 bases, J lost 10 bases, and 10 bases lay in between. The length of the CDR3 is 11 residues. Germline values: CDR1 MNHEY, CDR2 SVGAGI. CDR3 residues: CASSTLREQFF. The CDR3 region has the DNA TGTGCCAGCAGCACCCTCCGGGAGCAGTTCTTC.

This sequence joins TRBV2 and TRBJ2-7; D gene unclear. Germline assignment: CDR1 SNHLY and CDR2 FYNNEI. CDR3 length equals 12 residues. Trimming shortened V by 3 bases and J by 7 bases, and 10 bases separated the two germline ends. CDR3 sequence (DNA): TGTGCCAGCAGTGAGGGCGCGTTGGAGCAGTACTTC. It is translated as CASSEGALEQYF.

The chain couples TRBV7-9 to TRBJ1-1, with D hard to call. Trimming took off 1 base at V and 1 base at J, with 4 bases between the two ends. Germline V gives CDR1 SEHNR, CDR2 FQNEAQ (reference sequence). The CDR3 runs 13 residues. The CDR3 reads CASSLGANTEAFF. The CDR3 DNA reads TGTGCCAGCAGCTTAGGGGCGAACACTGAAGCTTTCTTT.

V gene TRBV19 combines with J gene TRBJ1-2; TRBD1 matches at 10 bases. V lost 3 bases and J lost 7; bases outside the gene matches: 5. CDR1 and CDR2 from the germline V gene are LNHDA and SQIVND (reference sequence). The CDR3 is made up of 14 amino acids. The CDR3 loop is CASSMDRGVGGYTF. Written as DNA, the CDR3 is TGTGCCAGTAGTATGGACAGGGGGGTCGGTGGCTACACCTTC.

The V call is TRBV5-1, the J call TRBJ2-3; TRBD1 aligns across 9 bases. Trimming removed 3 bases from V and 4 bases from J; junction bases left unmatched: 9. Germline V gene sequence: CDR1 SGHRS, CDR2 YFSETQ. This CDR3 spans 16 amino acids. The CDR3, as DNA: TGCGCCAGCAGCTCCTCCGGGACAGGGCTTGCAGATACGCAGTATTTT. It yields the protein CASSSSGTGLADTQYF.

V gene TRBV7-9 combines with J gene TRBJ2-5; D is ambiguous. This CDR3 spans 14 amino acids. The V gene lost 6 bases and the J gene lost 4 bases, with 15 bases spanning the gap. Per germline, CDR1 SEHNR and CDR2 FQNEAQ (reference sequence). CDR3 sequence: CASSYRQDVETQYF. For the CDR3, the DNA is TGTGCCAGCAGTTATAGACAAGACGTAGAGACCCAGTACTTC.

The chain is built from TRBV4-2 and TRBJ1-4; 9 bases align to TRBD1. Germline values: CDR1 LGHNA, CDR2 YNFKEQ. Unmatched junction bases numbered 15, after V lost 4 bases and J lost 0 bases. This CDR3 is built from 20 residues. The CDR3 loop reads CASSRTGADRGIATNEKLFF. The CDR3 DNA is TGTGCCAGCAGCCGCACTGGGGCGGACAGGGGAATTGCAACTAATGAAAAACTGTTTTTT.

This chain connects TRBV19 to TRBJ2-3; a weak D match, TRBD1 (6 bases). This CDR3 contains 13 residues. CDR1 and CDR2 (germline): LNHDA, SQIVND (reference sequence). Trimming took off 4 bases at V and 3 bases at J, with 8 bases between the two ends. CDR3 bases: TGTGCCAGTAGTACCGGACAGACAGATACGCAGTATTTT. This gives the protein CASSTGQTDTQYF.

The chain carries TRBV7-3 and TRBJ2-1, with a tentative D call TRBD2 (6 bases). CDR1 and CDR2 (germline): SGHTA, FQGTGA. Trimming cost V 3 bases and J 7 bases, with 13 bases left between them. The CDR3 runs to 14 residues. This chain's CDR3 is CASSFFPGDNEQFF. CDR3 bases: TGTGCCAGCAGCTTCTTTCCGGGAGATAATGAGCAGTTCTTC.

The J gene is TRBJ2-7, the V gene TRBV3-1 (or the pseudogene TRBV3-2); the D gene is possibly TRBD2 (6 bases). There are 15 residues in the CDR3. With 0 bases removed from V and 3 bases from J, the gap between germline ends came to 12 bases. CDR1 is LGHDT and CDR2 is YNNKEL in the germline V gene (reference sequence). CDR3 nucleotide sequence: TGTGCCAGCAGCCAAGAAACGGGAGTTGGCTACGAGCAGTACTTC. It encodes CASSQETGVGYEQYF.

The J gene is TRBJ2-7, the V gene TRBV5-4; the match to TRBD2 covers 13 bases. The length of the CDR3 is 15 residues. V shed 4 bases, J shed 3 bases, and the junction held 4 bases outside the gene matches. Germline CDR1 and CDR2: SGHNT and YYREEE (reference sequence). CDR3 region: CASSPGTSGNYEQYF. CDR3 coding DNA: TGTGCCAGCAGCCCTGGGACTAGCGGGAACTACGAGCAGTACTTC.

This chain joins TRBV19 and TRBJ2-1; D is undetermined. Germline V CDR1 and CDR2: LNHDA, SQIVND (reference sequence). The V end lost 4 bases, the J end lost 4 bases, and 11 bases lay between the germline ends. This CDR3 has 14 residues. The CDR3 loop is CASSTPSFYNEQFF. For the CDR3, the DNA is TGTGCCAGTAGTACCCCGAGCTTTTACAATGAGCAGTTCTTC.

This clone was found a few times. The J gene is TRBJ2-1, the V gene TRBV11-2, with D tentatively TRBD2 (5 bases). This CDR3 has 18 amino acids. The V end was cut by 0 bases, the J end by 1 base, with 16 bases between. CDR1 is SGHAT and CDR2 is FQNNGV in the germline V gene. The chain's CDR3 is CASSLDLGLKRSYNEQFF. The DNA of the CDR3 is TGTGCCAGCAGCTTAGACCTCGGGTTAAAGCGGTCCTACAATGAGCAGTTCTTC.

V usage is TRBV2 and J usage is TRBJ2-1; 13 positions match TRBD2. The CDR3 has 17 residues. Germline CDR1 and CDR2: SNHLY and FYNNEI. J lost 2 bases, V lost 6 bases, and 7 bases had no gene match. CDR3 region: CASRDGTSGETYNEQFF. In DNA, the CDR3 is TGTGCCAGCAGAGACGGGACTAGCGGGGAAACCTACAATGAGCAGTTCTTC.

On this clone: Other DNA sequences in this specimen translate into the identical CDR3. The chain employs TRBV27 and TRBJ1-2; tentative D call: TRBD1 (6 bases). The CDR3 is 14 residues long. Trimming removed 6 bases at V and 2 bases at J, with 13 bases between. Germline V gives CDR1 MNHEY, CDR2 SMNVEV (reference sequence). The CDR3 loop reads CASRTTGSNYGYTF. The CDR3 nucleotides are TGTGCCAGCAGGACTACAGGGTCGAACTATGGCTACACCTTC.